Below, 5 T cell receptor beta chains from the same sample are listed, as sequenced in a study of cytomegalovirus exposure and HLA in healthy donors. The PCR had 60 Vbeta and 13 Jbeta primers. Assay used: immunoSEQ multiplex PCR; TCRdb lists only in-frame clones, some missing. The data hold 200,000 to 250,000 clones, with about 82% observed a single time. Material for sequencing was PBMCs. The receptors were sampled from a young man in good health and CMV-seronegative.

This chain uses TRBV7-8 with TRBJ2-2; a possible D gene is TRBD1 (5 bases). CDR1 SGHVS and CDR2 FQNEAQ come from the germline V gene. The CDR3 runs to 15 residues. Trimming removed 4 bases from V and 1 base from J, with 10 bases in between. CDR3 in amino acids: CASSSIQVNTGELFF. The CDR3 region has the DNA TGTGCCAGCAGCTCGATACAGGTGAACACCGGGGAGCTGTTTTTT.

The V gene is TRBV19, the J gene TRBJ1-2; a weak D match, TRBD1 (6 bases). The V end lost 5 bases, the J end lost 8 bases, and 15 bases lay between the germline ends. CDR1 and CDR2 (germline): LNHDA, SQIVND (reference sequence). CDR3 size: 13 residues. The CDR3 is CASSSMGAYGYTF. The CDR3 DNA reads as TGTGCCAGTAGTTCTATGGGGGCGTACGGCTACACCTTC.

This chain's CDR3 is CASSPRGEEQYF. CDR3 bases: TGTGCCAGCAGCCCCCGTGGGGAGGAGCAGTACTTC. The gene calls are TRBV5-4 and TRBJ2-7; a weak D match, TRBD2 (5 bases). Germline loops: CDR1 SGHNT, CDR2 YYREEE (reference sequence). The V gene lost 4 bases and the J gene lost 7 bases, with 12 bases spanning the gap. The CDR3 contains 12 residues. Supplemented by reference TRBV5-4 and TRBJ2-7, the full variable domain reads ETGVTQSPTHLIKTRGQQVTLRCSSQSGHNTVSWYQQALGQGPQFIFQYYREEENGRGNFPPRFSGLQFPNYSSELNVNALELDDSALYLCASSPRGEEQYFGPGTRLTVT.

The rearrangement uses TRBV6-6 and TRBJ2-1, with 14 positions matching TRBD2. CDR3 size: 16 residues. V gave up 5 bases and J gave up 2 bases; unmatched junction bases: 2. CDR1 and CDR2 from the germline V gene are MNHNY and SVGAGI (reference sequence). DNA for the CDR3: TGTGCCAGCAGTGGGACTAGCGGGGGCACCTACAATGAGCAGTTCTTC. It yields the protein CASSGTSGGTYNEQFF.

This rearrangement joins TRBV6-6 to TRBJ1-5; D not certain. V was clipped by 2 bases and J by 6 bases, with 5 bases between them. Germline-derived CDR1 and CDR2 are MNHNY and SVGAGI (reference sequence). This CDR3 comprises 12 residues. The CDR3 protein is CASSYERQPQHF. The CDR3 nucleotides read TGTGCCAGCAGTTACGAGCGTCAGCCCCAGCATTTT.